One sample yielded the 21 T cell receptor beta chains listed below, sequenced in a study of blood T cell repertoires in COVID-19. Assay used: immunoSEQ multiplex PCR; TCRdb lists only in-frame clones, some missing. This repertoire shows approximately 98,000 clones, roughly 70% found once; its top ten account for more than 1.5%. The sample comprised peripheral blood. The receptors originated from a woman in her forties with acute or convalescent COVID-19.

The rearrangement links TRBV3-1 (or the pseudogene TRBV3-2) to TRBJ2-2; D uncertain. CDR1 is LGHDT and CDR2 is YNNKEL in the germline V gene (reference sequence). Trimming took 4 bases from V and 7 from J, leaving 7 bases between them. The CDR3 length is 12 residues. The CDR3 loop is CASSRSGGELFF. CDR3 in DNA: TGTGCCAGCAGCCGGAGTGGCGGGGAGCTGTTTTTT.

This chain uses TRBV3-1 (or the pseudogene TRBV3-2) with TRBJ2-6; 7 bases match TRBD1. In germline, CDR1 is LGHDT, CDR2 YNNKEL (reference sequence). The CDR3 sequence is 21 residues long. V trimming: 4 bases; J trimming: 2 bases; junction bases outside the gene matches: 20. As DNA, the CDR3 is TGTGCCAGCAGCCCCCTCTCGGGCAGACAGGGTATTGTACCTGGGGCCAACGTCCTGACTTTC. Protein: CASSPLSGRQGIVPGANVLTF.

This clone turned up a few times. This sequence joins TRBV5-5 and TRBJ2-5; D uncertain. The CDR3 totals 15 residues. The V gene lost 2 bases and the J gene lost 2 bases, with 13 bases spanning the gap. In germline, CDR1 is SGHKS, CDR2 YYEKEE (reference sequence). In DNA, the CDR3 is TGTGCCAGCAGCTTAATGGCTACTACTCAAGAGACCCAGTACTTC. Its translation is CASSLMATTQETQYF.

The chain couples TRBV21-1 to TRBJ1-4. TRBV21-1 is listed as a pseudogene. The CDR3 runs to 13 residues. In DNA form, the CDR3 reads TGTGCCACCACGAGGAGACGTAATGAAAAACTGTTTTTT. Translating it yields CATTRRRNEKLFF.

The J gene is TRBJ2-7, the V gene TRBV6-5, with D perhaps TRBD1 (5 bases). There are 15 residues in the CDR3. Between the trimmed V and J ends, which lost 5 bases and 6 bases, there was a span of 20 bases. Germline CDR1 and CDR2: MNHEY and SVGAGI. DNA of the CDR3: TGTGCCAGCAGTCCAGGGTCTCCTCTGCTCGGCGAGCAGTACTTC. As protein: CASSPGSPLLGEQYF.

This chain uses TRBV19 with TRBJ2-7; D might be TRBD1 (5 bases). CDR3 length: 15 residues. The germline gives CDR1 LNHDA, CDR2 SQIVND (reference sequence). V shed 5 bases and J shed 2 bases, with 16 bases lying between them. CDR3: CASSPRQGSPYEQYF. The CDR3 region has the DNA TGTGCCAGTAGTCCACGGCAGGGCTCTCCCTACGAGCAGTACTTC.

As DNA, the CDR3 is TGCGCCAGCAGCGATACAGGGAATAATTCACCCCTCCACTTT. Its protein is CASSDTGNNSPLHF. This chain connects TRBV5-1 to TRBJ1-6, with D possibly being TRBD1 (6 bases). The CDR3 runs 14 residues. Per germline, CDR1 SGHRS and CDR2 YFSETQ. V gave up 4 bases and J gave up 5 bases, with 10 bases separating them.

The sample holds one count of this clone. The chain joins TRBV13 to TRBJ2-4; D gene ambiguous. Germline V CDR1 and CDR2: PRHDT, FYEKMQ (reference sequence). Trimming removed 3 bases at V and 0 bases at J, with 12 bases between. CDR3 size: 16 residues. The CDR3 DNA is TGTGCCAGCAGCTTCGGAAGCGAATTAGCCAAAAACATTCAGTACTTC. Its translation: CASSFGSELAKNIQYF.

This clone was counted only a few times. V usage is TRBV2 and J usage is TRBJ2-5, with D unresolved. CDR1 and CDR2 (germline): SNHLY, FYNNEI. The germline V and J ends were trimmed by 7 bases and 3 bases, with 12 bases remaining between them. The CDR3 spans 13 residues. This chain's CDR3 is CASTIWAEETQYF. The DNA of the CDR3 is TGTGCCAGCACTATCTGGGCAGAAGAGACCCAGTACTTC. The full variable domain, in which reference TRBV2 and TRBJ2-5 provide the parts outside the CDR3, is EPEVTQTPSHQVTQMGQEVILRCVPISNHLYFYWYRQILGQKVEFLVSFYNNEISEKSEIFDDQFSVERPDGSNFTLKIRSTKLEDSAMYFCASTIWAEETQYFGPGTRLLVL.

The rearrangement uses TRBV6-1 and TRBJ1-5; D remains ambiguous. The V and J ends lost 4 bases and 0 bases respectively, with 10 bases between them. The CDR3 is 15 amino acids. Germline CDR1 and CDR2: MNHNS and SASEGT. The CDR3 DNA follows: TGTGCCAGCAGTGCCGGTCGTGATAGCAATCAGCCCCAGCATTTT. Protein sequence: CASSAGRDSNQPQHF.

A few counts support this clone. As DNA, the CDR3 is TGTGCCAGCAGGGGGACAGAGCAGTACTTC. It specifies CASRGTEQYF. The chain uses TRBV6-5 and TRBJ2-7, with D perhaps TRBD1 (6 bases). Looked up from germline, CDR1 is MNHEY and CDR2 is SVGAGI. The CDR3 is 10 amino acids. The V and J ends lost 6 bases and 7 bases respectively, with 7 bases between them.

This sequence joins TRBV10-3 and TRBJ2-5; possibly TRBD1 for D (5 bases). The length of the CDR3 is 12 residues. CDR1 is ENHRY and CDR2 is SYGVKD in the germline V gene. With 3 bases removed from V and 5 bases from J, the gap between germline ends came to 7 bases. The CDR3 sequence: CAISEGVETQYF. For the CDR3, the DNA is TGTGCCATCAGTGAAGGGGTGGAGACCCAGTACTTC.

The chain combines TRBV9 with TRBJ2-5; 11 nucleotides match TRBD1. The germline CDR1 and CDR2 sequences are SGDLS and YYNGEE. Losses at the gene ends were 3 bases for V and 4 bases for J; bases not matched to a gene: 5. There are 15 residues in the CDR3. CDR3 bases: TGTGCCAGCAGCGCCCGGACAGGGGGCATAGAGACCCAGTACTTC. This sequence encodes CASSARTGGIETQYF.

This chain uses TRBV6-2 or TRBV6-3 with TRBJ2-7; D remains ambiguous. CDR3 size: 13 residues. With 2 bases removed from V and 6 bases from J, the gap between germline ends came to 11 bases. From germline, CDR1 is MNHEY and CDR2 SVGEGT. This CDR3 reads CASSYGQIGEQYF. CDR3 nucleotide sequence: TGTGCCAGCAGTTACGGGCAGATTGGCGAGCAGTACTTC.

The V and J genes are TRBV6-5 and TRBJ2-1; weak D call: TRBD2 (7 bases). This CDR3 is built from 14 residues. V was pared by 2 bases and J by 7 bases, with 12 bases between. Germline-derived CDR1 and CDR2 are MNHEY and SVGAGI. The chain's CDR3 is CASSYNGGRNEQFF. CDR3 nucleotide sequence: TGTGCCAGCAGTTACAACGGGGGGCGAAATGAGCAGTTCTTC.

The rearrangement joins TRBV29-1 to TRBJ1-2; D may be TRBD1 (5 bases). This CDR3 region has 13 residues. Per the germline V gene, CDR1 is SQVTM and CDR2 is ANQGSEA. The germline V and J ends were trimmed by 7 bases and 3 bases, with 15 bases remaining between them. This chain's CDR3 is CSAHLGGDYGYTF. The CDR3 region has the DNA TGCAGCGCTCACTTGGGAGGGGACTATGGCTACACCTTC.

This clone has just a few counts. The rearrangement links TRBV5-3 to TRBJ2-1, with 12 bases identical to TRBD2. TRBV5-3 counts as an open reading frame of uncertain function. V shed 0 bases, J shed 0 bases, and the junction held 4 bases outside the gene matches. This CDR3 has 18 amino acids. The CDR3 DNA is TGTGCCAGAAGCTTGGGACTAGCGGGGGCCTGCTCCTACAATGAGCAGTTCTTC. Translated, it gives CARSLGLAGACSYNEQFF.

This clone was seen a handful of times. This chain connects TRBV5-4 to TRBJ1-2; possibly TRBD1 for D (5 bases). Germline V CDR1 and CDR2: SGHNT, YYREEE (reference sequence). The V and J ends lost 0 bases and 4 bases respectively, with 13 bases between them. The CDR3 length is 15 residues. The CDR3 sequence is CASSLGGLQSYGYTF. The CDR3 nucleotides are TGTGCCAGCAGCTTGGGGGGACTGCAAAGCTATGGCTACACCTTC.

V is TRBV6-5 and J is TRBJ2-7, with a tentative D call TRBD1 (8 bases). The V and J ends lost 8 bases and 5 bases respectively, with 22 bases between them. The germline CDR1 and CDR2 sequences are MNHEY and SVGAGI. This CDR3 is 15 amino acids long. As DNA, the CDR3 is TGTGCCAGCTTCCCCGGGGGGACAGGCCTCCACGAGCAGTACTTC. This sequence encodes CASFPGGTGLHEQYF.

This clone was detected a few times. V and J are TRBV27 and TRBJ1-1; D uncertain. CDR1 and CDR2 from the germline V gene are MNHEY and SMNVEV (reference sequence). This CDR3 has 13 residues. The V gene lost 7 bases and the J gene lost 6 bases, with 15 bases spanning the gap. For the CDR3, the DNA is TGTGCCAGCACCCAACAATATCCACCTGAAGCTTTCTTT. Protein: CASTQQYPPEAFF.

This clone was detected only once. The gene calls are TRBV6-5 and TRBJ2-7; 9 bases map to TRBD1. J was trimmed by 2 bases and V by 6 bases; bases with no gene match: 8. The CDR3 consists of 15 residues. Germline-derived CDR1 and CDR2 are MNHEY and SVGAGI. The CDR3 region is CASSPGQGVAYEQYF. CDR3 in DNA: TGTGCCAGCAGCCCGGGACAGGGAGTCGCCTACGAGCAGTACTTC.